This T cell receptor (beta chain) was captured in a study of naive and memory T cell subsets. An equimolar mix of two oligonucleotides served as the beta constant-region primer for TRBC1 and TRBC2. Nested alpha and beta constant-region primers with the SP2 primer drove four PCR rounds on ligated cDNA. Ligation attached a single-stranded oligonucleotide with a 12-nucleotide UMI and the SP2 primer to the cDNA 3' end. TCRdb re-called the UMI-ligation and nested PCR reads through MiXCR, storing one row per CDR3 protein. The table has over 100,000 distinct CDR3 sequences, about 15% seen once. Study-wide results and limits: Especially in CD8 cells, naive repertoires contained a few larger clonotypes, possibly CD45RA-re-expressing memory cells. Between naive and memory subsets, TCR abundance power law exponents differed. From naive to CM, EM and EMRA, diversity decreased and Gini increased. A clonotype means one alpha or beta sequence, not an alpha/beta pair.

Note on this clonotype: Its antigen is unknown. It is unclear where the CDR3 begins or ends on the DNA, so no DNA is shown, and the CDR3 is as TCRdb lists it.

The clonotype comes from a human donor in good health. The sample consisted of naive CD8+ T cells from blood.

The CDR3 is CATSDPVRASGRAGAQIRSIF. The chain joins TRBV24-1 to TRBJ2-3; no check of the table's D call, TRBD2, against the DNA was made. Germline V gene data show CDR1 as KGHDR and CDR2 as SFDVKD. The CDR3 adds up to 21 amino acids, both ends counted.